The source of this T cell receptor (beta chain) is a study of blood T cell repertoires in COVID-19. Between the trimmed V and J ends, which lost 2 bases and 2 bases, there was a span of 10 bases. CDR1 is KGHSH and CDR2 is LQKENI in the germline V gene. CDR3 length: 14 residues. Donors were grouped by their self-reported clinical history. Recovered participants had two consecutive negative NP/OP PCR tests, healthcare professional clearance, or symptom resolution. Sequencing used immunoSEQ multiplex PCR; TCRdb keeps in-frame clones, though not all of them. Here the sample spans about 280,000 clones, 88% being singletons.

This TCR was sampled from a young woman who had recovered from COVID-19. The sequenced material came from PBMCs or T cells enriched from blood (not recorded which). The gene calls are TRBV18 and TRBJ2-7, with TRBD1 as a possible D gene (5 bases). Here the CDR3 DNA reads TGTGCCAGCTCACCAGTCCAGGGAACCTACGAGCAGTACTTC. Translation: CASSPVQGTYEQYF.